These 2 T cell receptor beta chains originate from one sample sequenced in a study of breast tumors, draining lymph nodes, adjacent tissues. The lymph nodes were axillary draining lymph nodes from breast cancer patients. TCRdb fed the multiplex PCR reads into MiXCR, producing one record per CDR3 protein. The sample holds around 250,000 distinct CDR3 sequences; less than 35% are singletons and the top ten take approximately 4%. The sample was axillary lymph node tissue. The receptors derive from a female donor with breast cancer. Some clones in this sample may be carry-over from other donors' samples.

This clonotype was seen repeatedly, ten times or more. The chain combines TRBV20-1 with TRBJ2-7; 9 nucleotides align to TRBD1. V gave up 3 bases and J gave up 3 bases; unmatched junction bases: 12. CDR1 and CDR2 (germline): DFQATT, SNEGSKA (reference sequence). The CDR3 extends over 16 amino acids. CDR3 bases: TGCAGTGCTAGGGGAGGACAGGGGAGTTCCCTCTACGAGCAGTACTTC. Its protein is CSARGGQGSSLYEQYF.

A remark on this clonotype: At one boundary the junction diverges from the germline segment, which might be a read error. The gene calls are TRBV24-1 and TRBJ2-7, with D possibly TRBD2 on 5 matching bases. CDR1 KGHDR and CDR2 SFDVKD come from the germline V gene. The CDR3 contains 15 residues. The CDR3 DNA is TGTGCCAGCAGTTTATCTCCGGGGAGCGCCTACGAGCAGTACTTC. Amino acid sequence: CASSLSPGSAYEQYF.